Listed below are T cell receptor beta chains from one sample, sequenced in a study of blood T cell repertoires in COVID-19. The method was immunoSEQ multiplex PCR; TCRdb's version includes in-frame clones alone and lacks a portion of them. Of approximately 89,000 clones detected, 80% to 95% appear once; the ten largest clones hold under 7.5%. The sequencing input was peripheral blood. Receptors were obtained from a woman aged 55-70 years with active COVID-19. Both conserved end residues are part of each CDR3. The order of the fields is V gene, clone size, D gene, J gene, CDR3 DNA, CDR3 protein. The D gene is left open where the match is weak. Part of the rows lack a size; the others show once, few, many or a class for expanded clones.

v_call: TRBV20-1; clone_size: NA; d_call: TRBD2; j_call: TRBJ2-7; cdr3_nt: TGCAGTGCTAGTAGCGGGCACGAGCAGTACTTC; cdr3_aa: CSASSGHEQYF
v_call: TRBV7-2; clone_size: NA; d_call: NA; j_call: TRBJ2-7; cdr3_nt: TGTGCCAGCAGCTTAGGCAGGACATCATACGAGCAGTACTTC; cdr3_aa: CASSLGRTSYEQYF
v_call: TRBV27; clone_size: once; d_call: TRBD1; j_call: TRBJ1-1; cdr3_nt: TGTGCCAGCAGTTTATTCAGGGGGCATATGAACACTGAAGCTTTCTTT; cdr3_aa: CASSLFRGHMNTEAFF
v_call: TRBV5-1; clone_size: NA; d_call: NA; j_call: TRBJ1-1; cdr3_nt: TGCGCCAGCAGCTTAGGGGCCGAAGCTTTCTTT; cdr3_aa: CASSLGAEAFF
v_call: TRBV27; clone_size: NA; d_call: NA; j_call: TRBJ2-6; cdr3_nt: TGTGCCAGCACCTCAGATCTCTCTGGGGCCAACGTCCTGACTTTC; cdr3_aa: CASTSDLSGANVLTF
v_call: TRBV7-9; clone_size: once; d_call: NA; j_call: TRBJ2-3; cdr3_nt: TGTGCCAGCAGCCCACCGGGTTTTAGCACAGATACGCAGTATTTT; cdr3_aa: CASSPPGFSTDTQYF
v_call: TRBV11-1; clone_size: NA; d_call: NA; j_call: TRBJ2-7; cdr3_nt: TGTGCCAGCAGCTTAGCTGACGGGGACGAGCAGTACTTC; cdr3_aa: CASSLADGDEQYF
v_call: TRBV7-9; clone_size: NA; d_call: TRBD1; j_call: TRBJ2-2; cdr3_nt: TGTGCCAGCAGCATAGCCGGGACAGGGGCCACCGGGGAGCTGTTTTTT; cdr3_aa: CASSIAGTGATGELFF
v_call: TRBV28; clone_size: NA; d_call: NA; j_call: TRBJ2-1; cdr3_nt: TGTGCCAGCATGGGCGCGGGCTCCTACAATGAGCAGTTCTTC; cdr3_aa: CASMGAGSYNEQFF
v_call: TRBV7-6; clone_size: NA; d_call: NA; j_call: TRBJ2-5; cdr3_nt: TGTGCCAGCAGCTTAAATTTTCTGTCGGAGGGGACCCAGTACTTC; cdr3_aa: CASSLNFLSEGTQYF
v_call: TRBV29-1; clone_size: few; d_call: TRBD1; j_call: TRBJ1-2; cdr3_nt: TGCAGCGTTGACAGGGGGCGCAGCTATGGCTACACCTTC; cdr3_aa: CSVDRGRSYGYTF
v_call: TRBV29-1; clone_size: NA; d_call: TRBD2; j_call: TRBJ2-7; cdr3_nt: TGCAGCGTTTCTAGCGGATTCACCTACGAGCAGTACTTC; cdr3_aa: CSVSSGFTYEQYF
v_call: TRBV5-4; clone_size: NA; d_call: NA; j_call: TRBJ2-2; cdr3_nt: TGTGCCAGCAGCGTGGGGGGGGGCCTTAGCACCGGGGAGCTGTTTTTT; cdr3_aa: CASSVGGGLSTGELFF
v_call: TRBV28; clone_size: NA; d_call: NA; j_call: TRBJ2-4; cdr3_nt: TGTGCCAGCAGTGCACGGGACACTAACAAAAACATTCAGTACTTC; cdr3_aa: CASSARDTNKNIQYF
v_call: TRBV18; clone_size: NA; d_call: TRBD1; j_call: TRBJ1-6; cdr3_nt: TGTGCCAGCTCACCTGGACAGGGTGGGTCACCCCTCCACTTT; cdr3_aa: CASSPGQGGSPLHF
v_call: TRBV7-9; clone_size: once; d_call: NA; j_call: TRBJ2-1; cdr3_nt: TGTGCCAGCAGCTTAGCTAGCGGTGAGCAGTTCTTC; cdr3_aa: CASSLASGEQFF
v_call: TRBV6-1; clone_size: NA; d_call: NA; j_call: TRBJ1-4; cdr3_nt: TGTGCCAGCAGTGACCGGTTGGCAACTAATGAAAAACTGTTTTTT; cdr3_aa: CASSDRLATNEKLFF
v_call: TRBV11-3; clone_size: NA; d_call: NA; j_call: TRBJ2-7; cdr3_nt: TGTGCCAGCAGCCCCGCCAGACGGAGCTCCTACGAGCAGTACTTC; cdr3_aa: CASSPARRSSYEQYF